Described below is a single T cell receptor (beta chain) sequence and its context. The trim removed 3 bases at V and 5 bases at J, leaving 13 bases unmatched. Germline loops: CDR1 GTSNPN, CDR2 SVGIG (reference sequence). This CDR3 region has 15 residues. This sample is drawn from a study of regulatory T cells in long-lasting Graves disease. According to the study, TCR beta libraries were built with iRepertoire HTBI primers and CDR3-region Arm-PCR. TCRdb used MiXCR to reprocess the multiplex PCR reads, holding one entry per CDR3 protein. The sample lists 510,000 or so distinct CDR3 sequences, 12% occurring once. Time point denoted: newly diagnosed GD, antithyroid drugs for less than 3 months. TCR sequences were obtained from RNA taken from PBMCs. A further study also used this sample, focusing on T cells in Graves' hyperthyroidism and ophthalmopathy. That work adds: Researchers ran a first-round RT-PCR on the TCR CDR3 using the HTBI primer set.

The rearrangement joins TRBV30 to TRBJ2-7, with TRBD1 matching over 7 bases. Sequences were derived from peripheral blood mononuclear cells (PBMCs), sampled at new diagnosis, from a patient treated with antithyroid drugs. The source is a woman in her 30s with Graves disease. This chain's CDR3 is CAWSAILGQANEQYF. The CDR3 DNA follows: TGTGCCTGGAGCGCTATTTTAGGACAGGCGAACGAGCAGTACTTC.